The 28 T cell receptor beta chains below were found in one sample sequenced in a study of glioma-infiltrating T cells. Using RNA template, CDR3s of TCR alpha and beta were amplified with iRepertoire arm-PCR. Using its own MiXCR run on the multiplex PCR reads, TCRdb lists one record per CDR3 protein. This sample has 150,000 to 200,000 distinct CDR3 sequences, with 30% to 40% found just once. The sample taken for sequencing was glioma tissue, nonneoplastic brain tissue, or PBMCs (not recorded which). Receptor source: a human donor with low-grade glioma or glioblastoma, undergoing nonglioma brain surgery, or in good health (not recorded which).

This chain links TRBV29-1 with TRBJ2-5, with TRBD2 identical over 11 bases. CDR1 is SQVTM and CDR2 is ANQGSEA in the germline V gene. The trim removed 6 bases at V and 5 bases at J, leaving 11 bases unmatched. The CDR3 is 15 amino acids. This chain's CDR3 is CSVQRLAGFGETQYF. The CDR3 DNA is TGCAGCGTCCAACGACTAGCGGGATTTGGCGAGACCCAGTACTTC.

The CDR3 sequence: CASSEVGIVAEAFF. The DNA for the CDR3 is TGTGCCAGCAGTGAGGTAGGGATCGTCGCTGAAGCTTTCTTT. The chain couples TRBV6-1 to TRBJ1-1; D gene unclear. V lost 3 bases to trimming and J lost 6 bases, with 14 bases between them. In germline, CDR1 is MNHNS, CDR2 SASEGT. There are 14 residues in the CDR3.

This clonotype was observed many times. The genes are TRBV19 and TRBJ2-1, with 7 bases matching TRBD1. Germline trimming cut 5 bases from V and 10 bases from J; bases unmatched to any gene: 2. The CDR3 runs to 11 residues. Germline CDR1 is LNHDA and CDR2 is SQIVND (reference sequence). The CDR3 loop reads CASSRGQEQFF. In nucleotides, the CDR3 is TGTGCCAGTAGTCGGGGACAGGAGCAGTTCTTC.

The V gene is TRBV6-1, the J gene TRBJ1-2, with 10 bases identical to TRBD1. V gave up 6 bases and J gave up 6 bases; unmatched junction bases: 7. The CDR3 loop spans 14 amino acids. The germline CDR1 and CDR2 sequences are MNHNS and SASEGT. CDR3 bases: TGTGCCAGCAGGGGACAGGGGATGATGAATGGCTACACCTTC. This gives the protein CASRGQGMMNGYTF.

The chain links TRBV7-9 to TRBJ2-3; tentatively, D is TRBD1 (6 bases). This CDR3 has 14 residues. Trimming pared 5 bases from V and 2 bases from J, leaving 11 bases between. CDR1 is SEHNR and CDR2 is FQNEAQ in the germline V gene (reference sequence). DNA of the CDR3: TGTGCCAGCAGCCCACGGGACATCACAGATACGCAGTATTTT. This translates into CASSPRDITDTQYF.

This clonotype was found a few times. The chain carries TRBV20-1 and TRBJ2-7, with TRBD2 matching over 9 bases. J gave up 2 bases and V 1 base, and 12 bases lay outside the gene matches. Germline V gives CDR1 DFQATT, CDR2 SNEGSKA (reference sequence). The CDR3 has 17 amino acids. DNA of the CDR3: TGCAGTGCTAGAGTTCTGGGCTGGGCGGGAGGGCCCTACGAGCAGTACTTC. Translated: CSARVLGWAGGPYEQYF.

As for this clonotype: This clone may be a read error of a much larger clone one base away. The J gene is TRBJ1-2, the V gene TRBV10-3; maybe TRBD1 (5 bases). Trimming stripped 10 bases from V and 4 bases from J, with 19 bases between. The germline gives CDR1 ENHRY, CDR2 SYGVKD. This CDR3 has 14 residues. DNA of the CDR3: TGTGCCACCTGGACCGGGACGGAACTCTATGGCTACACCTTC. This encodes CATWTGTELYGYTF.

This clonotype was counted a single time. The chain joins TRBV12-3 or TRBV12-4 to TRBJ2-7, with 9 bases aligning to TRBD1. The CDR3 sequence is 16 residues long. Unmatched junction bases numbered 12, after V lost 6 bases and J lost 3 bases. CDR3: CASSGVLGQGYYEQYF. CDR3 nucleotide sequence: TGTGCCAGCAGCGGGGTATTGGGACAGGGCTACTACGAGCAGTACTTC.

This clonotype showed up just a few times. The V and J genes are TRBV5-1 and TRBJ1-6; TRBD1 matches at 7 bases. CDR1 is SGHRS and CDR2 is YFSETQ in the germline V gene. This CDR3 has 13 amino acids. Trimming at V came to 4 bases and at J to 9 bases, leaving 4 bases not matched to a gene. The CDR3 nucleotides are TGCGCCAGCAGCCCTGGACAGGCTTCACCCCTCCACTTT. Its translation is CASSPGQASPLHF.

This clonotype was seen many times. Germline and junction disagree at one end, which may indicate a read error. This chain joins TRBV4-2 and TRBJ1-2; D call uncertain. The CDR3 runs to 12 residues. The germline V gene has CDR1 LGHNA and CDR2 YNFKEQ. This CDR3 reads CASSQDAAVASF. As DNA, the CDR3 is TGTGCCAGCAGCCAAGATGCGGCTGTAGCTTCCTTC.

The rearrangement uses TRBV12-5 and TRBJ2-7; 14 bases map to TRBD2. V lost 3 bases, J lost 5 bases, and 6 bases stayed unmatched. The germline CDR1 and CDR2 sequences are LGHNT and FRNRAP. The CDR3 consists of 16 residues. CDR3 sequence reads: CASGFRTSGRRNEQYF. The CDR3 region has the DNA TGTGCTAGTGGTTTTAGGACTAGCGGGAGGAGGAACGAGCAGTACTTC.

This clonotype appeared many times. The chain couples TRBV7-9 to TRBJ2-1; D not certain. Germline loops: CDR1 SEHNR, CDR2 FQNEAQ (reference sequence). CDR3 length: 13 amino acids. V was pared by 6 bases and J by 8 bases, with 14 bases between. The CDR3 DNA reads as TGTGCCAGCAGTCTAAGCTGGGCCGATGAGCAGTTCTTC. It encodes CASSLSWADEQFF.

Points on this clonotype: A read error may explain this, as a much larger clone is one base away. Since no conserved phenylalanine or tryptophan closes the CDR3, a read error is the likely cause. The genes are TRBV3-1 and TRBJ1-1; maybe TRBD1 (5 bases). This CDR3 contains 15 residues. Germline CDR1 and CDR2: LGHDT and YNNKEL (reference sequence). CDR3 protein: CASSQDSAGSREAFS. The CDR3 coding sequence is TGCGCCAGCAGCCAAGATAGTGCAGGGTCAAGGGAAGCTTTCTCT.

This chain uses TRBV6-2 or TRBV6-3 with TRBJ1-1, with D uncertain. Germline V gives CDR1 MNHEY, CDR2 SVGEGT. The length of the CDR3 is 15 residues. Deletions cut 2 bases from V and 9 bases from J, with 19 bases between. The CDR3 region has the DNA TGTGCCAGCAGTTACCCGAACAGCCCGCCAGATAAAGCTTTCTTT. Translated, it gives CASSYPNSPPDKAFF.

Worth noting for this clonotype: Being one base from a much bigger clone, this may be a read error. V usage is TRBV18 and J usage is TRBJ1-5, with D maybe TRBD1 (5 bases). Germline V CDR1 and CDR2: KGHSH, LQKENI. The length of the CDR3 is 14 residues. CDR3 bases: TGTGCCGGCTCACAGGACCCTACCCATGAGCCCCAGCATTTT. Translating it yields CAGSQDPTHEPQHF.

There are a few counts of this clonotype. The V and J genes are TRBV19 and TRBJ2-1, with D hard to call. Trimming took off 2 bases at V and 7 bases at J, with 6 bases between the two ends. Looked up from germline, CDR1 is LNHDA and CDR2 is SQIVND (reference sequence). The CDR3 consists of 12 residues. The CDR3 coding sequence is TGTGCCAGTAGTATAAACTCAAATGAGCAGTTCTTC. Residues: CASSINSNEQFF. Using reference TRBV19 and TRBJ2-1 for the parts outside the CDR3, the full variable domain is DGGITQSPKYLFRKEGQNVTLSCEQNLNHDAMYWYRQDPGQGLRLIYYSQIVNDFQKGDIAEGYSVSREKKESFPLTVTSAQKNPTAFYLCASSINSNEQFFGPGTRLTVL.

Turning to this clonotype: At one end the junction does not follow the germline gene, possibly because of a read error. J is TRBJ2-7 and V is TRBV7-6; D perhaps matches TRBD2 (6 bases). CDR3 length: 18 residues. In germline, CDR1 is SGHVS, CDR2 FNYEAQ. The CDR3 coding sequence is TGTGCCAGCAGCTACTATCCCCCTAGAAATGGCGGGACCTACGAGCGGTACTTC. Residues: CASSYYPPRNGGTYERYF.

This clonotype was observed many times. The chain has TRBV6-2 or TRBV6-3 and TRBJ2-5, with D possibly being TRBD1 (6 bases). The germline V gene has CDR1 MNHEY and CDR2 SVGEGT. Trimming took off 2 bases at V and 2 bases at J, with 15 bases between the two ends. The CDR3 contains 16 residues. The CDR3 spells CASSYGGSGTQETQYF. CDR3 bases: TGTGCCAGCAGTTACGGGGGCAGCGGAACTCAAGAGACCCAGTACTTC.

V is TRBV3-1 and J is TRBJ2-1, with a tentative D call TRBD1 (6 bases). This CDR3 region has 14 residues. Germline V gene data show CDR1 as LGHDT and CDR2 as YNNKEL (reference sequence). V lost 2 bases and J lost 5, with 10 bases in between. In nucleotides, the CDR3 is TGTGCCAGCAGCCAACCTGGACAGAACAATGAGCAGTTCTTC. This gives the protein CASSQPGQNNEQFF.

This clonotype has only one observation. With a much larger clone just one base away, this may be a read error. The rearrangement links TRBV29-1 to TRBJ2-5, with TRBD2 matching 8 bases. This CDR3 is built from 14 residues. The germline CDR1 and CDR2 sequences are SQVTM and ANQGSEA. CDR3: CRVGSAGGRETQYF. CDR3 sequence (DNA): TGCAGAGTTGGGTCCGCGGGAGGCCGGGAGACCCAGTACTTC.

This clonotype was seen at least ten times. The chain employs TRBV4-1 and TRBJ2-1; D is possibly TRBD1 (5 bases). This CDR3 contains 14 residues. Between the trimmed V and J ends, which lost 4 bases and 3 bases, there was a span of 10 bases. The germline gives CDR1 MGHRA, CDR2 YSYEKL. CDR3 amino acids: CASSRDSRYNEQFF. CDR3 DNA sequence: TGCGCCAGCAGCCGAGACAGCCGCTACAATGAGCAGTTCTTC.

The chain combines TRBV6-5 with TRBJ2-3; 8 positions agree with TRBD1. This CDR3 region has 12 residues. Germline V lookup: CDR1 MNHEY, CDR2 SVGAGI. DNA for the CDR3: TGTGTCGGCGGACAGGGCCTGGATACGCAGTATTTT. Translated: CVGGQGLDTQYF.

The chain carries TRBV29-1 and TRBJ2-1; 8 bases agree with TRBD2. Per the germline V gene, CDR1 is SQVTM and CDR2 is ANQGSEA. The CDR3 extends over 15 amino acids. V was pared by 3 bases and J by 0 bases, with 4 bases of the junction left unmatched. CDR3 residues: CSVDASGSSYNEQFF. In nucleotides, the CDR3 is TGCAGCGTTGACGCCAGCGGGAGCTCCTACAATGAGCAGTTCTTC.

As concerns this clonotype: The junction departs from germline at one end; a sequencing error may be responsible. The chain joins TRBV19 to TRBJ2-7, with 8 bases fitting TRBD1. The CDR3 contains 14 residues. CDR1 is LNHDA and CDR2 is SQIVND in the germline V gene (reference sequence). The CDR3 loop reads CASSPRQGTYKQYF. In DNA, the CDR3 is TGTGCCAGTAGTCCAAGACAGGGGACCTACAAGCAGTACTTC.

This clonotype showed up many times. The rearrangement links TRBV27 to TRBJ1-4; the D is unclear. Trimming took off 6 bases at V and 8 bases at J, with 19 bases between the two ends. Germline V gene data show CDR1 as MNHEY and CDR2 as SMNVEV (reference sequence). The CDR3 is 15 amino acids. The CDR3 is CASSPRSGSGEKLFF. The CDR3, as DNA: TGTGCCAGCAGCCCTAGGTCGGGGTCTGGGGAAAAACTGTTTTTT.

This clonotype has only a few counts. J is TRBJ2-3 and V is TRBV3-1; D is unresolved. Germline CDR1 reads LGHDT; CDR2 reads YNNKEL (reference sequence). CDR3 length equals 14 residues. The germline V and J ends were trimmed by 2 bases and 2 bases, with 8 bases remaining between them. The DNA of the CDR3 is TGTGCCAGCAGCCAACGTCTAGTCACAGATACGCAGTATTTT. Translated, it gives CASSQRLVTDTQYF.

In its sample, this clonotype was seen many times. The V gene is TRBV20-1, the J gene TRBJ2-1, with 11 bases identical to TRBD2. The CDR3 loop spans 15 amino acids. Germline V gene lookup returns CDR1 DFQATT and CDR2 SNEGSKA (reference sequence). V was clipped by 6 bases and J by 3 bases; unmatched bases: 7. In DNA, the CDR3 is TGCAGTGCCCTTGGACTAGCGGGCTTCTACAATGAGCAGTTCTTC. Protein sequence: CSALGLAGFYNEQFF.

This clonotype has at least ten counts. This chain connects TRBV28 to TRBJ2-3, with 10 bases lining up with TRBD2. With 5 bases clipped from V and 2 bases from J, the junction kept 7 bases outside the gene matches. From germline, CDR1 is MDHEN and CDR2 SYDVKM. CDR3 length: 16 amino acids. The CDR3 protein is CASSVYSGRSTDTQYF. CDR3 DNA: TGTGCCAGCAGTGTGTATAGCGGGAGGTCCACAGATACGCAGTATTTT.